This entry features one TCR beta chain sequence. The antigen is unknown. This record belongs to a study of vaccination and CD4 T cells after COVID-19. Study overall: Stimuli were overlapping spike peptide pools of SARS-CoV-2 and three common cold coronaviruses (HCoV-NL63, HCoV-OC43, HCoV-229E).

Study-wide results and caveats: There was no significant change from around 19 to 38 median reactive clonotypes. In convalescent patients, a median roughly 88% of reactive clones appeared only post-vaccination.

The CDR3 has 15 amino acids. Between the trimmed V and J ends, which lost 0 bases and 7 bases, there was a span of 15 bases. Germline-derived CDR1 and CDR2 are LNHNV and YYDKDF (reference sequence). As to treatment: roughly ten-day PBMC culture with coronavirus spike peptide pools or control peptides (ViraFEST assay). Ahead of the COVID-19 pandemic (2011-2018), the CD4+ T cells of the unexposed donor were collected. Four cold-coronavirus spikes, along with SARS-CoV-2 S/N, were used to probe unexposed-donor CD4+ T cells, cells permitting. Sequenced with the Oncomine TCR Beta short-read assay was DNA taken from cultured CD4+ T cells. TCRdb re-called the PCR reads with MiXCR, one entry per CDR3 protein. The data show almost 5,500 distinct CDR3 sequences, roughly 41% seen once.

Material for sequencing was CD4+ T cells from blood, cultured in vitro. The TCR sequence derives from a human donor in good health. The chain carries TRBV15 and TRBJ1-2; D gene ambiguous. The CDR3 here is CATSRDRAREGGYTF. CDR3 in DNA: TGTGCCACCAGCAGAGATCGGGCCCGGGAGGGTGGCTACACCTTC.